This TCR beta chain was identified during a study of lymphopenia after photon versus proton radiotherapy. A word on this clone: Its antigen remains unknown.

Findings and caveats of the study: Authors raise, but do not show, better survival with proton therapy. After lymphocyte nadir, photon-treated repertoires showed oligoclonal expansion, especially CD8+ Temra.

In germline, CDR1 is LNHDA, CDR2 SQIVND (reference sequence). The CDR3 is 13 amino acids. The junction had 8 bases not matched to a gene; V was cut back by 3 bases and J by 9 bases. The table came from immunoSEQ multiplex PCR; TCRdb's copy has only in-frame clones and leaves some out. The table has about 45,000 clones, 85% seen once. The chain is built from TRBV19 and TRBJ2-7; 7 nucleotides align to TRBD1. This TCR was sampled from a man aged 40-55 years with gastric cancer. This specimen consisted of peripheral blood, obtained from a patient treated with photon-based radiotherapy. DNA of the CDR3: TGTGCCAGTAGTATTTCGGCCGGGACAGCGCAGTACTTC. It translates to CASSISAGTAQYF.